By frequency in the sample, the clone carrying this T cell receptor (beta chain) is medium-sized (0.01 to 0.1%). Its target is unknown. These data are taken from a study of long-term antiretroviral therapy in people with HIV. General observations from the study: Clones that had undergone expansion before ART prevailed in the repertoire throughout all time points. Post-ART samples showed increased diversity that remained below transplant donor control levels.

They ran version v3.0 of the immunoSEQ assay at survey level. Sequencing was performed with immunoSEQ multiplex PCR; in TCRdb, only in-frame clones are kept and a portion is missing. The sample records about 19,000 clones, 79% being singletons. CDR1 is SNHLY and CDR2 is FYNNEI in the germline V gene. V lost 6 bases to trimming and J lost 5 bases, with 16 bases between them. The CDR3 spans 14 residues. Donors each had at least one pre-ART PBMC sample and at least two post-ART ones. The receptor comes from a young man with HIV. The chain links TRBV2 to TRBJ1-1; weak D call: TRBD1 (6 bases). The input for sequencing was unsorted PBMCs, taken at the start of antiretroviral therapy, before treatment. CDR3 in DNA: TGTGCCAGCAGCCCCTCGGGGGGCCGGACTGAAGCTTTCTTT. Encoded protein: CASSPSGGRTEAFF.